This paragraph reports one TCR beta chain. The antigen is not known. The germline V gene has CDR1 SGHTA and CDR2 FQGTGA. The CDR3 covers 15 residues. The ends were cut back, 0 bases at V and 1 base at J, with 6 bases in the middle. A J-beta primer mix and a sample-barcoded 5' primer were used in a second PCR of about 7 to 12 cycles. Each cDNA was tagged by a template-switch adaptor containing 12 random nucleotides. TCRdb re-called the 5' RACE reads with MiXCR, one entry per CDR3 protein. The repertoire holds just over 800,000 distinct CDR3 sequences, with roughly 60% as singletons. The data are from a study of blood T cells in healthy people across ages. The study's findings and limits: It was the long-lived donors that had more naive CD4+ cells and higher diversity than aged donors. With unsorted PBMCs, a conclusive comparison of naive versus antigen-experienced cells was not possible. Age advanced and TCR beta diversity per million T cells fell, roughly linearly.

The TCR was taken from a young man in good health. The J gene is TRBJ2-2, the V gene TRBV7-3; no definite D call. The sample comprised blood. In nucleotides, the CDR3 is TGTGCCAGCAGCTTAACGGCAGGGAACACCGGGGAGCTGTTTTTT. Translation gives CASSLTAGNTGELFF.